This T cell receptor beta chain was identified in a study of shared clonotypes between healthy human individuals (dated by TCRdb to the early 2020s). Context from the whole study: A few men and two women, aged 18 to 49 years, made up the cohort. Per donor, leukapheresis produced somewhere between about 0.94 and 8.9 billion PBMCs. To estimate repertoire size and how much clonotype sharing occurs between individuals, the study deeply sequenced the blood TCR repertoires of several healthy adults. Libraries were prepared and TCR repertoires were sequenced by different laboratories using diverse techniques, in order to increase sequencing depth and limit assay-specific biases. For each donor, three plates each were used for CD4 naive and CD4 memory, two plates were used for CD8 naive, and one plate was used for CD8 memory.

Donors were healthy HIV-negative adults with no recently reported acute infections or vaccinations. Only Caucasian adults living in Nashville, Tennessee, USA were represented among the donors. CD4+ T cells were enriched through magnetic negative selection, after which naive cells were positively selected on CD45RA and the remaining negative fraction served as the memory subset. Blood was obtained by leukapheresis, after which PBMCs were separated by Ficoll-Histopaque density gradient centrifugation and cryopreserved in liquid nitrogen vapor phase. Purity and quantity of every magnetically sorted T cell population were checked by analytical flow cytometry. Each sorted fraction had its genomic DNA isolated and then quantified by UV absorbance on a Nanodrop 2000c. Between the V and J ends, shortened by 7 bases and 0 bases respectively, the junction contains 1 base. Based on the germline V gene, the CDR1 and CDR2 sequences are MDHEN and SYDVKM. The CDR3 measures 11 amino acids from cysteine to phenylalanine. The retained sequence is limited to the CDR3, 33 bases, with the frame set at the first base.

Using the deep immunoSEQ assay, multiplex PCR amplified TCR CDR3 regions from genomic DNA. Extracted genomic DNA from each cell subset was spread evenly across all wells of several immunoSEQ 96-well plates, with each plate serving as a replicate. Each replicate PCR for sorted subsets received around 200 ng genomic DNA, equal to about 30,000 T cell genomes. Purified libraries were quantified with a Qubit 3.0 fluorometer, sized on a Bioanalyzer 2100, and re-quantified with the KAPA Library Quantification kit. Every immunoSEQ 96-well plate was sequenced on a separate single-read 150-cycle Illumina NextSeq 550 flow cell. The authors' pipeline ran thus. Because the immunoSEQ output included only junctional sequences and no quality scores, the filtering could not be the same as the filtering used for full-length reads. To assign V/J genes and CDR3, sequences were annotated against IMGT germline references using PyIR, a Python wrapper for IgBLAST v1.9. Any read was removed if the V/J assignment was weak (E-value above 1e-6), the CDR3 was missing, or the read contained stop codons, out-of-frame junctions, or ambiguous translated residues. V3J clonotypes were defined as sequences sharing the same inferred V gene, J gene, and CDR3 amino acid sequence. The percentage overlap between two repertoires was calculated by dividing the number of shared unique clonotypes by the size of the smaller repertoire. Three approaches were used to assess repertoire richness: RTK rarefaction, the Chao1 estimator, and Recon v2.1 estimates of unobserved clonotypes. Generation probabilities for all TCRbeta clonotypes obtained by the gDNA method from a few donors were computed using OLGA. Held by TCRdb, this immuneACCESS table contains in-frame sequences only and omits some clones. Under half of the omission traces to an unresolved V gene where checked; the cause of the rest is unknown. For V, J and clone size, that table is used; D and trimming come from the DNA. The sample table contains roughly 1.5 million clones; only one count was recorded for 95% to 99% of them. The top ten hold about 0.45% of the sample.

The study at large found these results: When a few donors were compared, the shared fraction of clonotypes was about 5% for naive CD4, 3.5% to 4% for naive CD8, about 2.5% for memory CD4, and 0.4% for memory CD8. Because the study included a small number of donors, the genetic and exposure-history diversity represented was limited. Compared with non-shared clonotypes, the clonotypes found in all four sorted-subset donors had higher generation probabilities. Naive subsets generally had larger estimated clonotype richness than memory subsets. Based on pairwise subsampling, the degree of clonotype sharing among donors was expected to be affected by sequencing depth. Sampling was limited to blood, and TCR repertoires in tissue likely differ from TCR repertoires in blood. Rarefaction of sorted-subset datasets indicated incomplete sequencing despite the large sequencing depth.

In the case of this clone: Its antigen is unknown. Within one base of it there is no much larger clone, and no base qualities were kept. Other DNA sequences of this sample code for an identical CDR3.

This clonotype was obtained from a young man in good health. The sequenced sample was naive CD4+ T cells sorted from blood. The cell subset or site label on this specimen signifies: CD45RA+ positively selected. The chain uses TRBV28 and TRBJ1-5, with the D segment identity uncertain. The CDR3 is CASTSNQPQHF. The DNA reads as follows: TGTGCCAGCACTAGCAATCAGCCCCAGCATTTT.